This is a list of T cell receptor beta chains from one sample in a study of technical replicates of blood from a few donors. Sequencing used immunoSEQ multiplex PCR; TCRdb keeps in-frame clones, though not all of them. The sample yields about 91,000 clones, 85% to 95% seen once. The sequencing sample was made of T cells isolated from PBMCs. Receptors originate from a human donor in good health. The conserved cysteine and the conserved F or W are not part of the CDR3 here. The order of the fields is CDR3 length, V gene, J gene, CDR3 protein.

CDR3 length: 14; V gene: TRBV6-1; J gene: TRBJ1-6; CDR3 protein: ASSEMEADYNSPLH
CDR3 length: 10; V gene: TRBV4-1; J gene: TRBJ2-1; CDR3 protein: ASSQSPHEQF
CDR3 length: 11; V gene: TRBV28; J gene: TRBJ2-7; CDR3 protein: ASSSSGVYEQY
CDR3 length: 11; V gene: TRBV28; J gene: TRBJ2-7; CDR3 protein: ASRSRGSGSQY
CDR3 length: 11; V gene: TRBV25-1; J gene: TRBJ2-3; CDR3 protein: ASSLRGTDTQY
CDR3 length: 13; V gene: TRBV15; J gene: TRBJ2-7; CDR3 protein: ATSITGTGGNEQY
CDR3 length: 14; V gene: TRBV11-2; J gene: TRBJ2-5; CDR3 protein: ASSLLGAGGSETQY
CDR3 length: 16; V gene: TRBV28; J gene: TRBJ2-1; CDR3 protein: ASSEMRGGNSSYNEQF
CDR3 length: 14; V gene: TRBV10-1; J gene: TRBJ2-1; CDR3 protein: ASSVGTSSLYNEQF
CDR3 length: 11; V gene: TRBV19; J gene: TRBJ1-1; CDR3 protein: ASSTQGGTEAF
CDR3 length: 11; V gene: TRBV5-5; J gene: TRBJ2-7; CDR3 protein: ASSSDRPYEQY
CDR3 length: 14; V gene: TRBV4-1; J gene: TRBJ1-2; CDR3 protein: ASSQQGQGFNYGYT
CDR3 length: 13; V gene: TRBV10-1; J gene: TRBJ2-1; CDR3 protein: ASSARQAPYNEQF
CDR3 length: 10; V gene: TRBV28; J gene: TRBJ1-6; CDR3 protein: AWQGNNSPLH
CDR3 length: 13; V gene: TRBV14; J gene: TRBJ1-1; CDR3 protein: ASSKLTGSGTEAF
CDR3 length: 12; V gene: TRBV18; J gene: TRBJ2-3; CDR3 protein: ASSSRQGTDTQY
CDR3 length: 11; V gene: TRBV5-4; J gene: TRBJ2-3; CDR3 protein: ASSLQGADTQY
CDR3 length: 11; V gene: TRBV2; J gene: TRBJ1-2; CDR3 protein: ASIGTGTYGYT
CDR3 length: 12; V gene: TRBV9; J gene: TRBJ2-5; CDR3 protein: ASSVGIAAETQY
CDR3 length: 11; V gene: TRBV29-1; J gene: TRBJ2-5; CDR3 protein: SVDGTAQETQY
CDR3 length: 12; V gene: TRBV6-5; J gene: TRBJ2-1; CDR3 protein: ASSLPGLNNEQF
CDR3 length: 13; V gene: TRBV4-2; J gene: TRBJ2-7; CDR3 protein: ASSQRGGLVGEQY
CDR3 length: 12; V gene: TRBV10-3; J gene: TRBJ2-1; CDR3 protein: AISDWEVRNEQF
CDR3 length: 12; V gene: TRBV4-1; J gene: TRBJ1-4; CDR3 protein: ASNLQLTNEKLF
CDR3 length: 13; V gene: TRBV5-6; J gene: TRBJ2-1; CDR3 protein: ASRPSSGLAGGEF
CDR3 length: 12; V gene: TRBV28; J gene: TRBJ2-2; CDR3 protein: ASSFAGNTGELF
CDR3 length: 14; V gene: TRBV4-1; J gene: TRBJ2-1; CDR3 protein: ASSLTPAAEYNEQF
CDR3 length: 11; V gene: TRBV19; J gene: TRBJ1-2; CDR3 protein: ASTDRGPGGYT
CDR3 length: 12; V gene: TRBV6-6; J gene: TRBJ1-2; CDR3 protein: ASSSSQQGYGYT
CDR3 length: 11; V gene: TRBV27; J gene: TRBJ1-1; CDR3 protein: ASSLTDSTEAF
CDR3 length: 16; V gene: TRBV15; J gene: TRBJ2-3; CDR3 protein: ATSRDGTGNPFADTQY
CDR3 length: 17; V gene: TRBV4-1; J gene: TRBJ2-3; CDR3 protein: ASSQGEGGVFTSTDTQY
CDR3 length: 14; V gene: TRBV7-7; J gene: TRBJ2-1; CDR3 protein: ASSLAFASGSNEQF
CDR3 length: 13; V gene: TRBV6-5; J gene: TRBJ2-7; CDR3 protein: ASSYSSGSSYEQY
CDR3 length: 15; V gene: TRBV2; J gene: TRBJ2-4; CDR3 protein: ASSDWGLSNAKNIQY
CDR3 length: 14; V gene: TRBV19; J gene: TRBJ1-4; CDR3 protein: ASSIKQGATGEKLF
CDR3 length: 13; V gene: TRBV2; J gene: TRBJ2-1; CDR3 protein: ASSVQSGRTRGSF
CDR3 length: 15; V gene: TRBV4-1; J gene: TRBJ2-3; CDR3 protein: ASSQAGQGMGADTQY
CDR3 length: 16; V gene: TRBV19; J gene: TRBJ1-3; CDR3 protein: ASSMIRGEITSGNTIY
CDR3 length: 9; V gene: TRBV10-3; J gene: TRBJ1-2; CDR3 protein: AIGGQGWTT
CDR3 length: 12; V gene: TRBV7-8; J gene: TRBJ2-5; CDR3 protein: ASSPNVLQETQY
CDR3 length: 14; V gene: TRBV7-9; J gene: TRBJ2-7; CDR3 protein: ASSPLLALTFYEQY
CDR3 length: 12; V gene: TRBV9; J gene: TRBJ2-2; CDR3 protein: ASERSGNTGELF
CDR3 length: 13; V gene: TRBV6-1; J gene: TRBJ2-7; CDR3 protein: ASAVSAGRLYEQY
CDR3 length: 11; V gene: TRBV28; J gene: TRBJ2-3; CDR3 protein: ASSFLKGVAQY
CDR3 length: 10; V gene: TRBV7-9; J gene: TRBJ2-7; CDR3 protein: ASSGGQNEQY
CDR3 length: 13; V gene: TRBV7-7; J gene: TRBJ2-5; CDR3 protein: ASSLSRGVGETQY
CDR3 length: 13; V gene: TRBV4-1; J gene: TRBJ2-7; CDR3 protein: ASSQDSTGRGMQY
CDR3 length: 13; V gene: TRBV9; J gene: TRBJ2-2; CDR3 protein: ASSARTLNTGELF
CDR3 length: 14; V gene: TRBV5-1; J gene: TRBJ2-7; CDR3 protein: ASSLAVSGIPYEQY
CDR3 length: 14; V gene: TRBV9; J gene: TRBJ2-1; CDR3 protein: ASSAALAGGHNEQF
CDR3 length: 17; V gene: TRBV7-9; J gene: TRBJ1-2; CDR3 protein: ASSLKPARDIYSNYGYT
CDR3 length: 16; V gene: TRBV15; J gene: TRBJ1-3; CDR3 protein: ATSRGSRGPLSGNTIY
CDR3 length: 13; V gene: TRBV4-1; J gene: TRBJ2-3; CDR3 protein: ASSQGRYSTDTQY
CDR3 length: 12; V gene: TRBV18; J gene: TRBJ2-7; CDR3 protein: ASSRFQENYEQY